This T cell receptor (beta chain) derives from a study of graft-versus-host responses after intestinal transplantation. Study-wide background: Following induction with anti-thymocyte globulin, all recipients were given tacrolimus and steroids for about 3 years.

TCRdb's table, derived via immunoSEQ multiplex PCR, lists solely in-frame clones and lacks some. The data contain tens of thousands of clones, approximately 89% of them singletons. A note on this clone: Its matching antigen is unknown.

The CDR3 runs to 13 residues. The V and J ends lost 5 bases and 7 bases respectively, with 14 bases between them. The V gene's germline CDR1 is LNHDA and CDR2 SQIVND (reference sequence). Sequenced here: unstimulated CD4+ T cells sorted from spleen or lymph node cells, sampled before transplant. The chain links TRBV19 to TRBJ2-5, with a weak D call TRBD1 (6 bases). The TCR was taken from a human donor who was the organ donor for an intestinal transplant. For the CDR3, the DNA is TGTGCCAGTAGTGACGACAGGCGTAGGACCCAGTACTTC. This sequence encodes CASSDDRRRTQYF.